A few counts support the clone carrying this T cell receptor (beta chain). Its antigen remains unidentified. This entry is derived from a study of T cell responses to AZD1222 COVID-19 vaccine. Study-wide results and limits: Repertoire samples came only from after the peak T cell response.

Profiling relied on immunoSEQ multiplex PCR, and the TCRdb table lists in-frame clones only, not all of them. Of approximately 57,000 clones listed, around 85% are singletons. Germline V CDR1 and CDR2: MNHEY, SVGAGI. The CDR3 length is 14 residues. Trimming took 8 bases from V and 10 from J, leaving 18 bases between them. The sequenced sample was peripheral blood, obtained on day 0 of AZD1222 vaccination. The sequence came from an adult in good health. The chain couples TRBV6-5 to TRBJ1-6, with D hard to call. The CDR3 spells CASRTGEGRSPLHF. CDR3 nucleotides: TGTGCCAGCCGGACTGGGGAAGGCAGGTCACCCCTCCACTTT.